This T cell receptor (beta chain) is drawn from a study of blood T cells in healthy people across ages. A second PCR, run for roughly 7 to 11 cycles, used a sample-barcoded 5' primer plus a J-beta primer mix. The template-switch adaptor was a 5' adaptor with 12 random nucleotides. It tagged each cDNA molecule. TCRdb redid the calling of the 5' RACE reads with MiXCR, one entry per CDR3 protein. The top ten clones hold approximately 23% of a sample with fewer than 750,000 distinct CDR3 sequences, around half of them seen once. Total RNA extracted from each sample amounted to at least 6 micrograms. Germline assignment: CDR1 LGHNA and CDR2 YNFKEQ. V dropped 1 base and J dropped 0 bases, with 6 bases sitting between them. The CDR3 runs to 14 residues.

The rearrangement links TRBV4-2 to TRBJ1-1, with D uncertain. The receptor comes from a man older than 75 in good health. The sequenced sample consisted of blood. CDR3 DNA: TGTGCCAGCAGCCAAGTCGCTATGAACACTGAAGCTTTCTTT. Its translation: CASSQVAMNTEAFF.